A single sample is the source of the 27 T cell receptor beta chains below, sequenced in a study of monozygotic twins with inflammatory bowel disease. Each CDR3 protein gets one entry in TCRdb, which reprocessed the 5' RACE reads and gives no DNA. The listing records about 300,000 distinct CDR3 sequences. The sequenced sample was blood. The origin of the receptors is a human donor with ulcerative colitis or Crohn's disease, or a healthy co-twin of an affected twin (not recorded which).

The V gene is TRBV5-1, the J gene TRBJ1-5; TCRdb indicates TRBD1, and absent DNA this call remains unverified. This CDR3 comprises 15 residues. Germline V gene sequence: CDR1 SGHRS, CDR2 YFSETQ. CDR3 in amino acids: CASSLGQGSSWPQHF.

The chain has TRBV9 and TRBJ2-7. Germline values: CDR1 SGDLS, CDR2 YYNGEE. The CDR3 consists of 14 residues. The CDR3 loop is CASSVGRGPYEQYF.

J is TRBJ2-1 and V is TRBV27; TCRdb picks TRBD2, but there is no DNA to check that call. The germline V gene has CDR1 MNHEY and CDR2 SMNVEV (reference sequence). CDR3 length: 13 amino acids. CDR3 protein: CASSYSGESGQFF.

The chain's CDR3 is CASSDRGGQYF. This chain connects TRBV7-9 to TRBJ2-7; TCRdb's D gene call, TRBD1, goes unchecked for lack of DNA. Germline values: CDR1 SEHNR, CDR2 FQNEAQ (reference sequence). CDR3 size: 11 residues.

The CDR3 loop is CATSGQGKKETQYF. The chain is built from TRBV24-1 and TRBJ2-5; the D call of TRBD1 rests on TCRdb alone, since no DNA is present to check it. Germline assignment: CDR1 KGHDR and CDR2 SFDVKD. The CDR3 extends over 14 amino acids.

The chain recombines TRBV9 with TRBJ2-5; the D call of TRBD1 rests on TCRdb alone, since no DNA is present to check it. Germline V gene sequence: CDR1 SGDLS, CDR2 YYNGEE. This CDR3 contains 12 residues. CDR3 sequence reads: CASSGTTETQYF.

The chain recombines TRBV7-9 with TRBJ1-6; TCRdb proposes TRBD1, but this gene call is untestable without DNA. The CDR3 covers 14 residues. Per the germline V gene, CDR1 is SEHNR and CDR2 is FQNEAQ (reference sequence). The CDR3 reads CASSLGQLNSPLHF.

This chain uses TRBV7-2 with TRBJ2-4; TCRdb designates TRBD1, a call that cannot be tested without DNA. CDR3 length: 13 residues. Germline V gene lookup returns CDR1 SGHTA and CDR2 FQGNSA. The CDR3 is CASSSGQSNIQYF.

The rearrangement links TRBV5-5 to TRBJ1-4. Germline assignment: CDR1 SGHKS and CDR2 YYEKEE (reference sequence). The CDR3 spans 14 residues. Here the CDR3 reads CASSLLIGVEKLFF.

The chain recombines TRBV3-1 with TRBJ2-1; the D call of TRBD2 rests on TCRdb alone, since no DNA is present to check it. This CDR3 has 17 amino acids. Germline-derived CDR1 and CDR2 are LGHDT and YNNKEL (reference sequence). The CDR3 is CASSQVHSGGFYNEQFF.

The J gene is TRBJ1-5, the V gene TRBV7-2. This CDR3 is 12 amino acids long. Germline CDR1 is SGHTA and CDR2 is FQGNSA. CDR3 sequence: CASSLGGRPWHF. Combining the CDR3 with reference TRBV7-2 and TRBJ1-5 gives the whole variable domain GAGVSQSPSNKVTEKGKDVELRCDPISGHTALYWYRQSLGQGLEFLIYFQGNSAPDKSGLPSDRFSAERTGGSVSTLTIQRTQQEDSAVYLCASSLGGRPWHFGDGTRLSIL.

The chain joins TRBV5-4 to TRBJ2-5; TCRdb proposes TRBD2, but this gene call is untestable without DNA. This CDR3 has 16 amino acids. CDR1 is SGHNT, CDR2 YYREEE, per germline (reference sequence). The CDR3 region is CASSRRTSGNQETQYF.

The V gene is TRBV4-2, the J gene TRBJ1-4; the TRBD1 assignment by TCRdb is unverifiable without DNA. The CDR3 consists of 12 residues. Germline assignment: CDR1 LGHNA and CDR2 YNFKEQ. Here the CDR3 reads CASSQGTEKLFF.

The gene calls are TRBV7-2 and TRBJ2-1; TCRdb's D call, TRBD2, is unchecked because there is no DNA. This CDR3 spans 15 amino acids. Germline V lookup: CDR1 SGHTA, CDR2 FQGNSA. This CDR3 reads CASSSGLAGYGEQFF.

The rearrangement uses TRBV12-3 or TRBV12-4 and TRBJ2-2; checking the TCRdb D call of TRBD2 is not possible without DNA. There are 15 residues in the CDR3. The CDR3 loop reads CASNLSGGNTGELFF.

The rearrangement links TRBV7-2 to TRBJ2-3; the D call from TCRdb, TRBD2, cannot be confirmed without DNA. Germline CDR1 reads SGHTA; CDR2 reads FQGNSA. This CDR3 region has 13 residues. The CDR3 sequence: CASSFGRSDTQYF.

V and J are TRBV5-5 and TRBJ1-2. CDR3 length equals 13 residues. The germline V gene encodes CDR1 SGHKS and CDR2 YYEKEE (reference sequence). The CDR3 sequence is CASSPEGSYGYTF.

This sequence joins TRBV29-1 and TRBJ2-7. This CDR3 has 13 residues. Germline CDR1 is SQVTM and CDR2 is ANQGSEA. CDR3: CSVNIRDSYEQYF.

The chain is built from TRBV11-2 and TRBJ2-5. Per the germline V gene, CDR1 is SGHAT and CDR2 is FQNNGV. The CDR3 contains 14 residues. This CDR3 is CASSYYMARETQYF.

The rearrangement joins TRBV7-2 to TRBJ1-5; lacking DNA, the TRBD1 call made by TCRdb goes unchecked. This CDR3 spans 15 amino acids. The germline CDR1 and CDR2 sequences are SGHTA and FQGNSA. CDR3 region: CASSPPGGRMQPQHF. The full variable domain, completed using reference TRBV7-2 and TRBJ1-5, is GAGVSQSPSNKVTEKGKDVELRCDPISGHTALYWYRQSLGQGLEFLIYFQGNSAPDKSGLPSDRFSAERTGGSVSTLTIQRTQQEDSAVYLCASSPPGGRMQPQHFGDGTRLSIL.

This chain connects TRBV5-6 to TRBJ2-1; absent DNA, TCRdb's TRBD2 call cannot be checked. The CDR3 is 15 residues long. Germline values: CDR1 SGHDT, CDR2 YYEEEE. The CDR3 sequence: CASSLAGGLDNEQFF.

V is TRBV6-1 and J is TRBJ2-5; TCRdb picks TRBD2, but there is no DNA to check that call. The germline gives CDR1 MNHNS, CDR2 SASEGT. CDR3 length: 16 amino acids. CDR3 sequence: CASSALAGGIQETQYF.

This chain links TRBV7-2 with TRBJ2-2. CDR1 is SGHTA, CDR2 FQGNSA, per germline. CDR3 length: 13 residues. CDR3 region: CASTNGPDRELFF.

The rearrangement uses TRBV28 and TRBJ2-7. From germline, CDR1 is MDHEN and CDR2 SYDVKM. The CDR3 contains 16 residues. The CDR3 protein is CASSLWDSGGLYEQYF.

The J gene is TRBJ2-1, the V gene TRBV29-1. Germline CDR1 SQVTM, CDR2 ANQGSEA. This CDR3 region has 14 residues. Here the CDR3 reads CSASRSIGNNEQFF.

This rearrangement joins TRBV5-1 to TRBJ1-4; TCRdb returns TRBD1, unconfirmable since there is no DNA. Germline V lookup: CDR1 SGHRS, CDR2 YFSETQ. The CDR3 consists of 14 residues. This CDR3 is CASGSDGRNEKLFF.

This chain links TRBV18 with TRBJ2-5; without DNA, the TCRdb call of TRBD2 cannot be checked. This CDR3 spans 15 amino acids. Germline CDR1 is KGHSH and CDR2 is LQKENI. CDR3 in amino acids: CASSQGLAEKETQYF.